This entry features one TCR beta chain sequence. The data were obtained in a study of blood T cell repertoires in COVID-19. Background on the study: Italy, Spain and the United States were the sources of the convalescent and acute COVID-19 samples. PBMCs, B-cell-depleted T cells, or T cells were the source of the cDNA or gDNA that made up the material.

The CDR3 spans 16 residues. The J segment lost 6 bases and the V segment lost 2 bases, leaving 1 base of the junction unmatched. CDR1 is KGHSH, CDR2 LQKENI, per germline. Per the study methods: Amplification of reference gene primers provided the estimated nucleated cell counts. The data were produced by immunoSEQ multiplex PCR, yet TCRdb's version contains in-frame clones alone and is incomplete. V and J calls and clone size are those listed in that table; D and trimming were worked out from the DNA. The table has about 98,000 clones, 87% seen once; the top ten hold 4% to 5.5%. The sequencing input was peripheral blood. The clonotype was recovered from a man in his 70s with acute or convalescent COVID-19. The chain is built from TRBV18 and TRBJ2-1, with 16 bases that match TRBD2. The CDR3 nucleotides read TGTGCCAGCTCACCAGGGACTAGCGGGGGGGCCAATGAGCAGTTCTTC. Its translation is CASSPGTSGGANEQFF.